The 15 T cell receptor beta chains reported below all come from one sample, sequenced in a study of OX40 agonist ivuxolimab in advanced cancers. Measured with immunoSEQ multiplex PCR; TCRdb has only the in-frame clones, and not every one. The sample has 70,000 to 95,000 clones; less than 95% are singletons. The sequencing used CD4+ or CD8+ T cells sorted from blood, collected in a trial of the OX40 agonist ivuxolimab. These receptors were obtained from an adult with an advanced solid tumor such as melanoma, head and neck, liver or kidney cancer.

The chain couples TRBV4-2 to TRBJ2-6, with no clear D. The CDR3 sequence is 18 residues long. CDR1 LGHNA and CDR2 YNFKEQ come from the germline V gene. V lost 4 bases, J lost 1 base, and 17 bases lay in between. CDR3 amino acids: CASSREASTRSGANVLTF. In DNA form, the CDR3 reads TGTGCCAGCAGCCGAGAGGCTTCGACGAGGTCTGGGGCCAACGTCCTGACTTTC.

The chain carries TRBV28 and TRBJ2-2; 9 positions match TRBD2. V shed 3 bases and J 3 bases; nucleotides not matched to a gene: 8. This CDR3 has 17 residues. Germline V gene data show CDR1 as MDHEN and CDR2 as SYDVKM. CDR3: CASSLRRGGADTGELFF. The CDR3 nucleotides read TGTGCCAGCAGTTTGCGGCGCGGGGGGGCGGACACCGGGGAGCTGTTTTTT.

The chain uses TRBV9 and TRBJ2-1; 10 nucleotides match TRBD1. Germline trimming cut 0 bases from V and 4 bases from J; bases unmatched to any gene: 1. CDR3 length equals 15 residues. Germline lookup yields CDR1 SGDLS and CDR2 YYNGEE. CDR3 loop: CASSVGQGAYNEQFF. The CDR3 region has the DNA TGTGCCAGCAGCGTAGGACAGGGGGCTTACAATGAGCAGTTCTTC.

V is TRBV28 and J is TRBJ2-5; TRBD2 matches 13 bases. V lost 4 bases to trimming and J lost 1 base; unmatched junction nucleotides: 6. The germline CDR1 and CDR2 sequences are MDHEN and SYDVKM. The CDR3 loop spans 17 amino acids. The CDR3 DNA reads TGTGCCAGCAGTTCCCGGGGACTAGCGGGGACCCAAGAGACCCAGTACTTC. Amino acid sequence: CASSSRGLAGTQETQYF. Filled out from reference TRBV28 and TRBJ2-5, the complete variable domain reads DVKVTQSSRYLVKRTGEKVFLECVQDMDHENMFWYRQDPGLGLRLIYFSYDVKMKEKGDIPEGYSVSREKKERFSLILESASTNQTSMYLCASSSRGLAGTQETQYFGPGTRLLVL.

The chain uses TRBV30 and TRBJ2-1; tentative D call: TRBD2 (5 bases). Per the germline V gene, CDR1 is GTSNPN and CDR2 is SVGIG (reference sequence). Trimming took off 3 bases at V and 0 bases at J, with 12 bases between the two ends. The CDR3 runs to 15 residues. In DNA form, the CDR3 reads TGTGCCTGGAGATCGGGGTCTAGCTCCTACAATGAGCAGTTCTTC. Amino acid sequence: CAWRSGSSSYNEQFF.

This clone appeared once. The chain recombines TRBV5-4 with TRBJ1-2; D gene unclear. This CDR3 region has 16 residues. V was clipped by 1 base and J by 0 bases, with 13 bases between them. Germline values: CDR1 SGHNT, CDR2 YYREEE (reference sequence). This CDR3 reads CASSLFLAVTNYGYTF. The CDR3 coding sequence is TGTGCCAGCAGCTTGTTCTTGGCAGTCACTAACTATGGCTACACCTTC.

V gene TRBV11-2 combines with J gene TRBJ2-5, with D unclear. This CDR3 contains 14 residues. V gave up 1 base and J gave up 5 bases, with 11 bases separating them. Germline-derived CDR1 and CDR2 are SGHAT and FQNNGV. The DNA of the CDR3 is TGTGCCAGCAGCTTAGGCTTAAGATTGGAGACCCAGTACTTC. This sequence encodes CASSLGLRLETQYF.

The genes are TRBV4-1 and TRBJ1-6, with 8 bases lining up with TRBD1. The V gene end was trimmed by 1 base and the J gene end by 7 bases; junction bases not matched to a gene: 6. The CDR3 totals 16 residues. CDR1 is MGHRA and CDR2 is YSYEKL in the germline V gene. Here the CDR3 DNA reads TGCGCCAGCAGCCAAGGGCTTGGGGACAGGAATTCACCCCTCCACTTT. Its translation: CASSQGLGDRNSPLHF.

V usage is TRBV5-4 and J usage is TRBJ1-5; D not certain. This CDR3 contains 16 residues. V gave up 0 bases and J gave up 2 bases, with 12 bases separating them. Per the germline V gene, CDR1 is SGHNT and CDR2 is YYREEE (reference sequence). CDR3 coding DNA: TGTGCCAGCAGCTTGGTGCCTGGTCGAGGCAATCAGCCCCAGCATTTT. It is translated as CASSLVPGRGNQPQHF.

In the case of this clone: This CDR3 is missing its conserved last phenylalanine or tryptophan, likely due to a read error. The CDR3 nucleotides are TGTGCCGGTCAAGGACAGGGAAAATCACCCCTCCACTCT. This sequence encodes CAGQGQGKSPLHS. V is TRBV6-1 and J is TRBJ1-6, with 8 bases fitting TRBD1. The CDR3 extends over 13 amino acids. Germline V lookup: CDR1 MNHNS, CDR2 SASEGT. V lost 11 bases and J lost 10; bases outside the gene matches: 10.

The J gene is TRBJ2-2, the V gene TRBV28; TRBD1 matches at 9 bases. The germline V gene encodes CDR1 MDHEN and CDR2 SYDVKM. With V trimmed by 6 bases and J by 3 bases, 2 bases remained unmatched. The CDR3 has 14 residues. This CDR3 reads CASSRQGDTGELFF. The DNA for the CDR3 is TGTGCCAGCAGCCGACAGGGGGACACCGGGGAGCTGTTTTTT.

V gene TRBV27 combines with J gene TRBJ1-2; TRBD1 might be the D (6 bases). Germline CDR1 MNHEY, CDR2 SMNVEV (reference sequence). Trimming cost V 7 bases and J 5 bases, with 8 bases left between them. This CDR3 has 11 amino acids. The CDR3 coding sequence is TGTGCCAGCAATACAGGGTATGGCTACACCTTC. Protein product: CASNTGYGYTF.

A single count supports this clone. This sequence joins TRBV5-8 and TRBJ2-6; D is ambiguous. V was cut by 4 bases and J by 0 bases, with 8 bases left in between. The CDR3 sequence is 15 residues long. Germline CDR1 and CDR2: SGHTS and YDEGEE. The DNA for the CDR3 is TGTGCCAGCAGCCCGGGTCACTCTGGGGCCAACGTCCTGACTTTC. Encoded protein: CASSPGHSGANVLTF. The full variable domain, completed using reference TRBV5-8 and TRBJ2-6, is EAGVTQSPTHLIKTRGQQATLRCSPISGHTSVYWYQQALGLGLQFLLWYDEGEERNRGNFPPRFSGRQFPNYSSELNVNALELEDSALYLCASSPGHSGANVLTFGAGSRLTVL.

This chain connects TRBV25-1 to TRBJ1-2; D remains unclear. The ends were cut back, 4 bases at V and 6 bases at J, with 15 bases in the middle. Germline loops: CDR1 MGHDK, CDR2 SYGVNS. The CDR3 is made up of 14 amino acids. DNA of the CDR3: TGTGCCAGCAGTGCACTTAGGAGGTCCCATGGCTACACCTTC. This codes for CASSALRRSHGYTF.

The chain is built from TRBV5-1 and TRBJ1-6; D remains ambiguous. V dropped 0 bases and J dropped 9 bases, with 19 bases sitting between them. Germline V CDR1 and CDR2: SGHRS, YFSETQ. This CDR3 is built from 17 residues. For the CDR3, the DNA is TGCGCCAGCAGCTTGGGTCTCCAGGCTTACTTAAGTTCACCCCTCCACTTT. Translated, it gives CASSLGLQAYLSSPLHF.